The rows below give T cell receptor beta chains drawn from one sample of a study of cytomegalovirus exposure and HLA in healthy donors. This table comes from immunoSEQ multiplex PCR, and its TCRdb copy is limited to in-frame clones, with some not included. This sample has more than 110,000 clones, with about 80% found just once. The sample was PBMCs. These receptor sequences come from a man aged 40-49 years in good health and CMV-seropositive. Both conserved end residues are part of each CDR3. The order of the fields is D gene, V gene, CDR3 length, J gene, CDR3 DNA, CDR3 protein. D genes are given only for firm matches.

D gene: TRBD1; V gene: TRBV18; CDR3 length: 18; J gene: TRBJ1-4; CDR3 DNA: TGTGCCAGCTCACCGCGGGGACAGGGGGCTACAACTAATGAAAAACTGTTTTTT; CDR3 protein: CASSPRGQGATTNEKLFF
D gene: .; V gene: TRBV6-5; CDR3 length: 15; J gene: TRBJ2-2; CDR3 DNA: TGTGCCAGCAGACTCAGGGCATCGAACACCGGGGAGCTGTTTTTT; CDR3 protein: CASRLRASNTGELFF
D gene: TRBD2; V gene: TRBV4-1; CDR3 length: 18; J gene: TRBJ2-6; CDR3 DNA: TGCGCCAGCAGCACAATCAGCGGGGGGGCCAATGGGGCCAACGTCCTGACTTTC; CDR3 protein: CASSTISGGANGANVLTF
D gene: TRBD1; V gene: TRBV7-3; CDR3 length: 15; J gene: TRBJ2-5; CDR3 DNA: TGTGCCAGCAGCCCGGGGACAGCCCTTCAAGAGACCCAGTACTTC; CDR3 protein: CASSPGTALQETQYF
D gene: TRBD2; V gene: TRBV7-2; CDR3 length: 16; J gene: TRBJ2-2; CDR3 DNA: TGTGCCAGCAGCTTAGCGGCGGGGGGGCCGTCCGGGGAGCTGTTTTTT; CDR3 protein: CASSLAAGGPSGELFF
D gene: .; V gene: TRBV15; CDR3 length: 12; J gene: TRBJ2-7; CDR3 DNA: TGTGCCACCAGCAGAGATCGGTACGAGCAGTACTTC; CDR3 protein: CATSRDRYEQYF
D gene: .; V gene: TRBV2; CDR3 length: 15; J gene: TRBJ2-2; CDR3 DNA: TGTGCCAGCAGTGAAGGTGTGTCGGGCACCGGGGAGCTGTTTTTT; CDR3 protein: CASSEGVSGTGELFF
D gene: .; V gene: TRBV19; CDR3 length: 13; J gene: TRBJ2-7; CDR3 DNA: TGTGCCAGTAGTCCCCGCGGGGCTTACGAGCAGTACTTC; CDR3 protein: CASSPRGAYEQYF
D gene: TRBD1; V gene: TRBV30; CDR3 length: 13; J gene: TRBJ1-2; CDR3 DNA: TGTGCCTGGAGTCCAGGGGGAATGAGTGGCTACACCTTC; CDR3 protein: CAWSPGGMSGYTF
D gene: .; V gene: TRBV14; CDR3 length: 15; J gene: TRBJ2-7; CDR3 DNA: TGTGCCAGCAGCCAAGATCAGGGGCACTCCTACGAGCAGTACTTC; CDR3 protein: CASSQDQGHSYEQYF
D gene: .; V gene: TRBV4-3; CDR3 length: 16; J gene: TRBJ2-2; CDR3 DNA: TGCGCCAGCAGCCAAGGATACAGGGCGAACACCGGGGAGCTGTTTTTT; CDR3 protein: CASSQGYRANTGELFF
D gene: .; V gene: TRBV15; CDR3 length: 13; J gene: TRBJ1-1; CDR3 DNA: TGTGCCACCAGCAGTACAGCGAACACTGAAGCTTTCTTT; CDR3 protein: CATSSTANTEAFF
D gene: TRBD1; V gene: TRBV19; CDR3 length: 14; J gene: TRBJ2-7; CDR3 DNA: TGTGCCAGTAGTATTGGCAGGGGGCCTAACGAGCAGTACTTC; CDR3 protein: CASSIGRGPNEQYF
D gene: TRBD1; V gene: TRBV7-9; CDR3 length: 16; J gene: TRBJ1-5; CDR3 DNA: TGTGCCAGCAGCTCATCGGACAGGGAGGATTATCAGCCCCAGCATTTT; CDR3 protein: CASSSSDREDYQPQHF
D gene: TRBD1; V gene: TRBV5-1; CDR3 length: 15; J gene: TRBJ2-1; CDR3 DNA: TGCGCCAGCAGCTTGGTCTGGACAGGGGGCAATGAGCAGTTCTTC; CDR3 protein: CASSLVWTGGNEQFF
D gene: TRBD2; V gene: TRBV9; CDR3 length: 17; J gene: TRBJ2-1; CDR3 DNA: TGTGCCAGCAGCGTAGCGGAGCGGGGGGGCACCTACAATGAGCAGTTCTTC; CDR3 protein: CASSVAERGGTYNEQFF
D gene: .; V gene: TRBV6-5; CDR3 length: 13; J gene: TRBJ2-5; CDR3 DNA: TGTGCCAGCAGAACGACGGAGGCGGAGACCCAGTACTTC; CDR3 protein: CASRTTEAETQYF
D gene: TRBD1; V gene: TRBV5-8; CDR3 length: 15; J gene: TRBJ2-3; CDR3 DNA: TGTGCCAGCAGCTACCGGACAGGGGGTATAGATACGCAGTATTTT; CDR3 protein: CASSYRTGGIDTQYF